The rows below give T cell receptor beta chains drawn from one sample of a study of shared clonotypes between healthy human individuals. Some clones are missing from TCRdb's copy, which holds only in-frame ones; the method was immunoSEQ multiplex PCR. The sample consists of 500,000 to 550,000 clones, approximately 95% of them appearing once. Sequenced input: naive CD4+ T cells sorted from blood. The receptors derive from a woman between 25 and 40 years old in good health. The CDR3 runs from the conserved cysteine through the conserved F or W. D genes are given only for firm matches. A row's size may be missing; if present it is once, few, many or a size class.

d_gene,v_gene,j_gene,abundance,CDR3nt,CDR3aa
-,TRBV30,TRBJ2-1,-,TGTGCCTGGAGGCCTGGGACCTCTTTCGAATACAATGAGCAGTTCTTC,CAWRPGTSFEYNEQFF
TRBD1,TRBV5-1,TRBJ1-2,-,TGCGCCAGCAGCGGTACAGGGGTGGGCTACACCTTC,CASSGTGVGYTF
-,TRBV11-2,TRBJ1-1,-,TGTGCCAGCAGCTTAGAGGCCCAGGGGTGGGTCACTGAAGCTTTCTTT,CASSLEAQGWVTEAFF
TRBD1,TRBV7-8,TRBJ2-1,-,TGTGCCAGCAGCAACAGGGGTTCCTACAATGAGCAGTTCTTC,CASSNRGSYNEQFF
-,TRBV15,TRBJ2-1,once,TGTGCCACCAGCAGAGGCGGGACATACAGGACTAATGAGCAGTTCTTC,CATSRGGTYRTNEQFF
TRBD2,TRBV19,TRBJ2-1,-,TGTGCCAGTAGTACTAGCGGGAGGGCAAATGAGCAGTTCTTC,CASSTSGRANEQFF
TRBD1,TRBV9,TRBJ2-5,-,TGTGCCAGCAGCGTAGGGGACAGGGAGGAGACCCAGTACTTC,CASSVGDREETQYF
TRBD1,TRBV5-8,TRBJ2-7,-,TGTGCCAGCAGCTTGGGGGACAGGGTAAACTACGAGCAGTACTTC,CASSLGDRVNYEQYF
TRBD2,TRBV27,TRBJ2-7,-,TGTGCCAGCAGTCTTGAACCTGCTGCGACTAGCTCGTACGAGCAGTACTTC,CASSLEPAATSSYEQYF
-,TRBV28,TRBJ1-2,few,TGTGCCAGCAGTTTAGGGGGCGTCTATGGCTACACCTTC,CASSLGGVYGYTF
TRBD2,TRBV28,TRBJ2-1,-,TGTGCCAGCAGGCCGCCCCGGACTAGCGGCCTGTCAAGGTCCTACAATGAGCAGTTCTTC,CASRPPRTSGLSRSYNEQFF
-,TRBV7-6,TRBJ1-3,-,TGTGCCAGCAGCTTAGTGGATGGGTATATCGGTGGAAACACCATATATTTT,CASSLVDGYIGGNTIYF
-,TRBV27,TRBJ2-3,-,TGTGCCAGCAGTTTGAGATTCGGAGACCCCCAAAGGGGCCCAGATACGCAGTATTTT,CASSLRFGDPQRGPDTQYF
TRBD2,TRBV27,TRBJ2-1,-,TGTGCCAGCAACCGACGGGCGGGAGTTAATGAGCAGTTCTTC,CASNRRAGVNEQFF
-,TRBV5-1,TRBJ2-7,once,TGCGCCAGCAGCTTGGGCGTCTACGAGCAGTACTTC,CASSLGVYEQYF
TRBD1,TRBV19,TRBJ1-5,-,TGTGCCAGTAGAGGGGACAGAAATCAGCCCCAGCATTTT,CASRGDRNQPQHF
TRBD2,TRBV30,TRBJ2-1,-,TGTGCCTGGAGTAAAAGCGGGAGATCCTACAATGAGCAGTTCTTC,CAWSKSGRSYNEQFF
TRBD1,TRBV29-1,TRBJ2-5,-,TGCAGCGTGACAGACAGGGCTGAGACCCAGTACTTC,CSVTDRAETQYF
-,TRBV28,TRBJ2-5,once,TGTGCCAGCAGTTTCGGTCCGATTAAAGAGACCCAGTACTTC,CASSFGPIKETQYF
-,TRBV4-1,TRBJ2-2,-,TGCGCCAGCAGAACCGGCGGGTACACCGGGGAGCTGTTTTTT,CASRTGGYTGELFF
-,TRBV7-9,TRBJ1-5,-,TGTGCCAGCAGCTTGGATGCGGGCAATCAGCCCCAGCATTTT,CASSLDAGNQPQHF
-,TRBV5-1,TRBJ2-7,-,TGCGCCAGCAGCTTACCCGGGACTCCCGGGGAGCAGTACTTC,CASSLPGTPGEQYF
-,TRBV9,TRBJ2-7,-,TGTGCCAGCAGCGTAGGAGGGCAGCCTCTGCCCTACGAGCAGTACTTC,CASSVGGQPLPYEQYF
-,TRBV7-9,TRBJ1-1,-,TGTGCCAGCAGCTTTAGACAGAATTTGAACACTGAAGCTTTCTTT,CASSFRQNLNTEAFF
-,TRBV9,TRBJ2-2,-,TGTGCCAGCAGCGTAACGGGGGCTCCCGGGGAGCTGTTTTTT,CASSVTGAPGELFF
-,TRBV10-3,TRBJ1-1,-,TGTGCCATCAGTCAGACAGGGAACACTGAAGCTTTCTTT,CAISQTGNTEAFF
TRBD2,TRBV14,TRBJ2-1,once,TGTGCCAGTCAACTAGCGGGATACAATGAGCAGTTCTTC,CASQLAGYNEQFF
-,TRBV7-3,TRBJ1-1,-,TGTGCCAGCAGCCATGAAGGGTACACTGAAGCTTTCTTT,CASSHEGYTEAFF
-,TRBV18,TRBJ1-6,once,TGTGCCAGCTCGTCTAGGACACAGGGAATTTCACCCCTCCACTTT,CASSSRTQGISPLHF
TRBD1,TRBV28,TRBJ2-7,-,TGTGCCAGCAGTCCGGGACAGACCTACGAGCAGTACTTC,CASSPGQTYEQYF
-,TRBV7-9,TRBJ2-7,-,TGTGCCAGCAGTTTCTACAACCCGTCTAAAATCTACGAGCAGTACTTC,CASSFYNPSKIYEQYF
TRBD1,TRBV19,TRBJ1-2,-,TGTGCCAGTAGTATATTGGACAGGGTATCTTATGGCTACACCTTC,CASSILDRVSYGYTF
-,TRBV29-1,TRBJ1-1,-,TGCAGCGTTGTTCTAATGGCGGGGGCCACTGAAGCTTTCTTT,CSVVLMAGATEAFF
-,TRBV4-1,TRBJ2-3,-,TGCGCCAGCAGCCGGAGCGAACCAGGGTATTGGGGCACAGATACGCAGTATTTT,CASSRSEPGYWGTDTQYF
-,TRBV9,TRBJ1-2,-,TGTGCCAGCAGCGTAGGCGGGGATCACTATGGCTACACCTTC,CASSVGGDHYGYTF
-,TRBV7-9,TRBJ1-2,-,TGTGCCAGCAGCTTAGCTGCTGGACAGAACTATGGCTACACCTTC,CASSLAAGQNYGYTF
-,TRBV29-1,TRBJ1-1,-,TGCAGCGTTGAATACAGGATGAACACTGAAGCTTTCTTT,CSVEYRMNTEAFF
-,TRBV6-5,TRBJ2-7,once,TGTGCCAGCCGCCCGAGGTTCCGGGGAGGCTACGAGCAGTACTTC,CASRPRFRGGYEQYF
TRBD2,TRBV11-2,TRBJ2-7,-,TGTGCCAGCACCCGGACTAGCGGGACCTCTTGGGAGCAGTACTTC,CASTRTSGTSWEQYF
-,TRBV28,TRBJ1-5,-,TGTGCCAGCAGTTTGCGGGGCCCCCGCCCCCAGCATTTT,CASSLRGPRPQHF
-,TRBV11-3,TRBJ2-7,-,TGTGCCAGCAGCTTGGGCCAGACCTACGAGCAGTACTTC,CASSLGQTYEQYF
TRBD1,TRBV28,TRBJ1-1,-,TGTGCCAGCAGACCCGGACAGGGACGTACTGAAGCTTTCTTT,CASRPGQGRTEAFF
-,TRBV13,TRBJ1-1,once,TGTGCCAGCAGCTTAGTACAGGGGAACACTGAAGCTTTCTTT,CASSLVQGNTEAFF
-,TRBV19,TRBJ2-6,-,TGTGCCAGTCAATCGGGGTTCTTAGCGGTTAACTCTGGGGCCAACGTCCTGACTTTC,CASQSGFLAVNSGANVLTF
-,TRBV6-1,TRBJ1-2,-,TGTGCCAGCAGTGACGGAATCTCCTATGGCTACACCTTC,CASSDGISYGYTF
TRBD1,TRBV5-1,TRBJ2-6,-,TGCGCCAGCAGCTTGGGGGACAGGGTTACCGGGGCCAACGTCCTGACTTTC,CASSLGDRVTGANVLTF
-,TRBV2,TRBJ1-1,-,TGTGCCAGCAGTGGATCGGCAGGGTCAGGAGGGGAAGCTTTCTTT,CASSGSAGSGGEAFF
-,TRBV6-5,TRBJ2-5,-,TGTGCCAGCAGTTCCCTTGGCCAAGGGCCGAGAGAGACCCAGTACTTC,CASSSLGQGPRETQYF
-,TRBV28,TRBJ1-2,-,TGTGCCAGCAGTGAGAACACAGGGAATGGCTACACCTTC,CASSENTGNGYTF
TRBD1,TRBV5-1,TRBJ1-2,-,TGCGCCAGCAGCTTGGCGGGGACAGGGGGCCATGGCTACACCTTC,CASSLAGTGGHGYTF
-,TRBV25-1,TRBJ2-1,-,TGTGCCAGCAGTGATACGTCAGGGGCGGTCGATGAGCAGTTCTTC,CASSDTSGAVDEQFF
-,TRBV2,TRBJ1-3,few,TGTGCCAGCAGTGCCCCAGTCTCCGGAAACACCATATATTTT,CASSAPVSGNTIYF
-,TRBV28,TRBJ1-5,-,TGTGCCAGCAGTTTAGCAGGCAGGCTCGGGTGGCCCCAGCATTTT,CASSLAGRLGWPQHF
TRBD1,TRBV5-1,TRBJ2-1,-,TGCGCCAGCAGCTTGGGTAGTCGGGACAGGGGGCGCAATGAGCAGTTCTTC,CASSLGSRDRGRNEQFF
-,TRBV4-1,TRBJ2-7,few,TGCGCCAGCAGCCAGGGGGGTGTGCAGTACTTC,CASSQGGVQYF